This T cell receptor beta chain emerged from a study of blood T cell repertoires in COVID-19 (dated by TCRdb to 2018 to 2021). In terms of the full investigation: The collaborator samples originated in the United States, Italy and Spain and spanned the acute and convalescent phases of COVID-19. The prospective study material was composed of cDNA or gDNA derived from T cells, B-cell-depleted T cells, or PBMCs. Subjects who had been exposed to COVID-19, were actively infected with it, or had recovered from it provided the deeply sampled blood TCRbeta repertoires that made up the dataset. The repertoires were released in a freely available public database meant as a resource for research on the immune response to SARS-CoV-2. The samples were drawn from the first 160 participants of the ongoing ImmuneRACE study and from 950 to 1,500 subjects provided by 6 global collaborators. The sample metadata nearly always contained a de-identified subject ID, COVID-19 status, age in years and sex. Where available, HLA class I and class II types were obtained from metadata supplied by the sample provider rather than from assay-based typing.

Each collaborating institution followed its own protocols to collect whole blood in K2EDTA tubes. Collaborator samples were shipped for TCRbeta analysis as frozen whole blood, isolated PBMCs, or DNA extracted from either sample type. The immunoSEQ Assay, a bias-controlled multiplex PCR, was used to amplify TCRbeta CDR3 regions from genomic DNA. The authors' pipeline ran thus. Within the assay, amplification of reference gene primers was used to estimate how many nucleated cells each sample contained. To quantify the absolute abundance of each unique TCRbeta CDR3 rearrangement, sequence reads were collapsed and filtered. For each sample, productive Simpson clonality was calculated as the square root of Simpson's diversity index across productive rearrangements. The source is immuneACCESS, and TCRdb retained only in-frame sequences with V and J called. Part of the clones is not carried over; for the studies checked, unresolved V genes explain less than half of this, and the remainder is unexplained. That table supplies the V and J calls and clone size; D and trimming were determined from the DNA. The sample includes about 150,000 clones, with 70% to 90% observed a single time. Jointly, the top ten make up about 2.5% of the sample.

This clone appeared once. The antigen it recognizes is unknown. No much larger clone is present one base from it, and per-base qualities are unavailable. Summary of the overall study and its limitations: Clinical and demographic metadata were provided uncurated, with the amount varying by source and participant.

From the germline V gene, CDR1 is SGHDN and CDR2 is FVKESK. The CDR3 sequence holds 13 residues, the cysteine and phenylalanine included. The entry retains the CDR3 DNA only, 39 bases that are in frame from base 1. V and J lose 3 bases and 8 bases, and a span of 8 bases separates them. The receptor comes from a human donor with acute or convalescent COVID-19. The donor label of this sample is uncertain. The chain couples TRBV14 to TRBJ1-6, with an unclear D gene assignment. The sample consisted of peripheral blood. The DNA reads as follows: TGTGCCAGCAGCCAGAGGGTCGATTCACCCCTCCACTTT. It specifies CASSQRVDSPLHF. Beyond the CDR3, the reference TRBV14 and TRBJ1-6 genes provide the residues; the full variable domain reads: EAGVTQFPSHSVIEKGQTVTLRCDPISGHDNLYWYRRVMGKEIKFLLHFVKESKQDESGMPNNRFLAERTGGTYSTLKVQPAELEDSGVYFCASSQRVDSPLHFGNGTRLTVT.